The present T cell receptor beta chain was sequenced within a study of monozygotic twins with inflammatory bowel disease. Template switching incorporated UMIs with a 6-nucleotide sample barcode. Nested amplification of TCRalpha and TCRbeta cDNA involved two PCRs of approximately 17 and 9 cycles. TCRdb reworked the 5' RACE reads into one entry per CDR3 protein, no DNA. This sample's clone table lists 80,000 or so distinct CDR3 sequences. The germline CDR1 and CDR2 sequences are SGHTA and FQGTGA. This CDR3 comprises 14 residues. The chain couples TRBV7-3 to TRBJ1-1; without DNA, the TCRdb call of TRBD1 cannot be checked. The clonotype comes from a human donor with ulcerative colitis or Crohn's disease, or a healthy co-twin of an affected twin (not recorded which). Sample: blood. CDR3 protein: CASSLQGVGTEAFF.